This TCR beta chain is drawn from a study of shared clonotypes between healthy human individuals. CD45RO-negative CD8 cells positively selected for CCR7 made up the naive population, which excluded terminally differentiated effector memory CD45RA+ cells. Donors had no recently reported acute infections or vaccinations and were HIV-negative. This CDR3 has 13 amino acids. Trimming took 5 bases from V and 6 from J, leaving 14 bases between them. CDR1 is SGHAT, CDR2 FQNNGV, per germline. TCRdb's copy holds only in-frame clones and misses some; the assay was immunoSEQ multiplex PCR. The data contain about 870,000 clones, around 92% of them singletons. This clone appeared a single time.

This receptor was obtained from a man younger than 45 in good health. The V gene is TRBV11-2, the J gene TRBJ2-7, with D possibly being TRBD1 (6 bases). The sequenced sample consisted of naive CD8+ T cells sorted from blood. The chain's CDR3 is CASSTTPGAEQYF. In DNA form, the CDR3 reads TGTGCCAGCAGCACCACTCCAGGGGCCGAGCAGTACTTC.